The sequence of this T cell receptor (beta chain) was determined in a study of control samples from healthy donors and cancer patients. Produced via immunoSEQ multiplex PCR; TCRdb's table is partial and in-frame only. This table holds fewer than 200,000 clones, about 90% found once. The ends were cut back, 6 bases at V and 8 bases at J, with 16 bases in the middle. CDR3 size: 13 residues. The sequencing sample was made of blood. V and J are TRBV12-3 or TRBV12-4 and TRBJ1-1; weak D call: TRBD1 (6 bases). The TCR originated in a woman in her fifties or sixties in good health. The CDR3 DNA follows: TGTGCCAGCAGCCGCAGCTCAGGGGCCGAAGCTTTCTTT. It encodes CASSRSSGAEAFF.